Below, 26 T cell receptor beta chains from the same sample are listed, as sequenced in a study of T-cell memory formation after mild COVID-19. TCRdb reprocessed the 5' RACE reads with MiXCR, giving one entry per CDR3 protein. The data hold 300,000 to 400,000 distinct CDR3 sequences, with 28% observed a single time. What was sequenced was PBMCs or a T cell subset sorted from them (not recorded which). These receptor sequences come from an adult woman who had mild COVID-19 (a few samples of this study predate the infection). Cell type and time point are not known.

This clonotype came up a few times. The chain couples TRBV24-1 to TRBJ2-2; 8 bases are shared with TRBD1. This CDR3 is 17 amino acids long. With 4 bases clipped from V and 4 bases from J, the junction kept 10 bases outside the gene matches. Germline V lookup: CDR1 KGHDR, CDR2 SFDVKD. CDR3 coding DNA: TGTGCCACCAGTGACCTGACAGGGGCGGTTGGCACCGGGGAGCTGTTTTTT. Its protein is CATSDLTGAVGTGELFF.

This clonotype has just one count. This sequence joins TRBV3-1 and TRBJ2-1; no definite D call. This CDR3 is 17 amino acids long. V was cut by 4 bases and J by 1 base, with 17 bases left in between. Per the germline V gene, CDR1 is LGHDT and CDR2 is YNNKEL (reference sequence). The CDR3 here is CASSPGFRAGSYNEQFF. The CDR3, as DNA: TGTGCCAGCAGCCCGGGTTTCCGGGCCGGATCCTACAATGAGCAGTTCTTC.

The chain combines TRBV5-4 with TRBJ2-1; 7 nucleotides align to TRBD2. Germline-derived CDR1 and CDR2 are SGHNT and YYREEE (reference sequence). The CDR3 has 17 residues. Losses at the gene ends were 3 bases for V and 7 bases for J; bases not matched to a gene: 16. CDR3 in amino acids: CASSSGVGLGSVNEQFF. Written as DNA, the CDR3 is TGTGCCAGCAGCTCTGGGGTCGGACTAGGGAGTGTGAATGAGCAGTTCTTC.

The chain couples TRBV4-3 to TRBJ2-5; 9 nucleotides match TRBD2. V was clipped by 0 bases and J by 2 bases; unmatched bases: 10. CDR1 LGHNA and CDR2 YSLEER come from the germline V gene. This CDR3 has 18 residues. CDR3 DNA sequence: TGCGCCAGCAGCCAAGAGGTGGGAGCTAGCGGGGTACAAGAGACCCAGTACTTC. Translated, it gives CASSQEVGASGVQETQYF.

This clonotype was counted only a few times. V usage is TRBV12-3 or TRBV12-4 and J usage is TRBJ1-4; D call uncertain. V was cut by 2 bases and J by 4 bases, with 14 bases left in between. The CDR3 consists of 16 residues. The CDR3 loop reads CASSLTMNTYNEKLFF. The CDR3 coding sequence is TGTGCCAGCAGTTTAACGATGAACACGTATAATGAAAAACTGTTTTTT.

This clonotype was recorded a few times. The CDR3 DNA follows: TGTGCCAGCAGCCTGGAACACCCAGCCTCTGGAAACACCATATATTTT. Protein sequence: CASSLEHPASGNTIYF. The chain has TRBV7-6 and TRBJ1-3, with D uncertain. The ends were cut back, 5 bases at V and 0 bases at J, with 14 bases in the middle. The CDR3 consists of 16 residues. From germline, CDR1 is SGHVS and CDR2 FNYEAQ.

CDR3 protein: CASSETLYEQYF. The CDR3, as DNA: TGTGCCAGCAGTGAAACCTTGTACGAGCAGTACTTC. The chain employs TRBV2 and TRBJ2-7; no definite D call. Germline lookup yields CDR1 SNHLY and CDR2 FYNNEI. CDR3 length: 12 residues. The germline V and J ends were trimmed by 2 bases and 4 bases, with 6 bases remaining between them.

This sequence joins TRBV5-6 and TRBJ2-7; D is ambiguous. Per the germline V gene, CDR1 is SGHDT and CDR2 is YYEEEE. V gave up 5 bases and J gave up 3 bases, with 9 bases separating them. The length of the CDR3 is 12 residues. The CDR3 is CASRVANYEQYF. CDR3 bases: TGTGCCAGCAGAGTGGCCAACTACGAGCAGTACTTC.

V is TRBV20-1 and J is TRBJ2-5; no reliable D call. There are 14 residues in the CDR3. The V gene's germline CDR1 is DFQATT and CDR2 SNEGSKA (reference sequence). Trimming took off 1 base at V and 2 bases at J, with 11 bases between the two ends. The CDR3 DNA reads TGCAGTGCTAGAGGATACTCGAAGCAAGAGACCCAGTACTTC. Encoded protein: CSARGYSKQETQYF.

This clonotype was picked up one time. The V call is TRBV4-3, the J call TRBJ2-7; tentatively, D is TRBD1 or TRBD2 (5 bases each). The CDR3 covers 15 residues. CDR1 and CDR2 (germline): LGHNA, YSLEER. V gave up 0 bases and J gave up 6 bases, with 15 bases separating them. The chain's CDR3 is CASSQDRDGWGEQYF. The CDR3 region has the DNA TGCGCCAGCAGCCAAGATCGGGACGGGTGGGGCGAGCAGTACTTC.

The CDR3: CASSSEHGGPPGELFF. Written as DNA, the CDR3 is TGTGCCAGCAGCTCGGAGCACGGGGGGCCCCCCGGGGAGCTGTTTTTT. The gene calls are TRBV7-2 and TRBJ2-2; maybe TRBD2 (7 bases). Looked up from germline, CDR1 is SGHTA and CDR2 is FQGNSA. CDR3 length equals 16 residues. Between the trimmed V and J ends, which lost 4 bases and 6 bases, there was a span of 18 bases.

A few counts support this clonotype. The chain employs TRBV9 and TRBJ1-2, with D perhaps TRBD1 (5 bases). This CDR3 has 17 residues. Per the germline V gene, CDR1 is SGDLS and CDR2 is YYNGEE. The V end was cut by 4 bases, the J end by 0 bases, with 19 bases between. The CDR3 here is CASSSPEVSRANYGYTF. The CDR3 region has the DNA TGTGCCAGCAGCTCCCCGGAGGTGAGCAGGGCTAACTATGGCTACACCTTC.

The V call is TRBV9, the J call TRBJ2-3, with TRBD2 as a possible D gene (6 bases). Germline CDR1 is SGDLS and CDR2 is YYNGEE. The CDR3 is made up of 15 amino acids. The V end was cut by 0 bases, the J end by 3 bases, with 11 bases between. This CDR3 is CASSVVGGVTDTQYF. CDR3 coding DNA: TGTGCCAGCAGCGTAGTCGGCGGGGTTACAGATACGCAGTATTTT. Combining the CDR3 with reference TRBV9 and TRBJ2-3 gives the whole variable domain DSGVTQTPKHLITATGQRVTLRCSPRSGDLSVYWYQQSLDQGLQFLIQYYNGEERAKGNILERFSAQQFPDLHSELNLSSLELGDSALYFCASSVVGGVTDTQYFGPGTRLTVL.

This clonotype was counted a few times. The gene calls are TRBV5-1 and TRBJ2-1; D tentatively fits TRBD1 or TRBD2 (5 bases each). V shed 5 bases and J shed 7 bases, with 19 bases lying between them. This CDR3 has 15 amino acids. From germline, CDR1 is SGHRS and CDR2 YFSETQ. The CDR3 sequence is CASRSGPPLGNEQFF. The CDR3 nucleotides are TGCGCCAGCAGGTCGGGACCCCCCTTGGGGAATGAGCAGTTCTTC. The full variable domain, in which reference TRBV5-1 and TRBJ2-1 provide the parts outside the CDR3, is KAGVTQTPRYLIKTRGQQVTLSCSPISGHRSVSWYQQTPGQGLQFLFEYFSETQRNKGNFPGRFSGRQFSNSRSEMNVSTLELGDSALYLCASRSGPPLGNEQFFGPGTRLTVL.

The CDR3 reads CASSRDTSAYEQYF. CDR3 DNA sequence: TGTGCCAGCAGTCGCGACACTAGCGCCTACGAGCAGTACTTC. The chain uses TRBV12-3 or TRBV12-4 and TRBJ2-7; 7 bases agree with TRBD2. V shed 5 bases, J shed 2 bases, and the junction held 6 bases outside the gene matches. The CDR3 has 14 residues.

V and J are TRBV7-8 and TRBJ2-4, with TRBD1 as a possible D gene (6 bases). V was trimmed by 5 bases and J by 1 base, leaving 18 bases between them. The CDR3 contains 17 residues. The germline gives CDR1 SGHVS, CDR2 FQNEAQ. The CDR3 nucleotides read TGTGCCAGCAGCGACGACAGGTTCGAAGGGGCCAAAAACATTCAGTACTTC. Amino acids: CASSDDRFEGAKNIQYF.

This chain joins TRBV29-1 and TRBJ2-1, with 9 bases that match TRBD1. CDR1 SQVTM and CDR2 ANQGSEA come from the germline V gene. V gave up 1 base and J gave up 5 bases; unmatched junction bases: 6. This CDR3 region has 15 residues. Written as DNA, the CDR3 is TGCAGCGTTGAAGGGGGGGACAGGGAAGACAATGAGCAGTTCTTC. This codes for CSVEGGDREDNEQFF.

The chain employs TRBV5-1 and TRBJ1-1; D is ambiguous. V lost 4 bases to trimming and J lost 3 bases, with 13 bases between them. The length of the CDR3 is 14 residues. CDR1 is SGHRS, CDR2 YFSETQ, per germline. The CDR3 reads CASSPRRGYTEAFF. In DNA, the CDR3 is TGCGCCAGCAGCCCACGACGTGGGTACACTGAAGCTTTCTTT.

This clonotype was counted ten times or more. The chain couples TRBV6-5 to TRBJ2-7; the D is unclear. The germline V and J ends were trimmed by 3 bases and 5 bases, with 11 bases remaining between them. The CDR3 contains 13 residues. Germline CDR1 and CDR2: MNHEY and SVGAGI. For the CDR3, the DNA is TGTGCCAGCAGTTATCTGGACGTCGACGAGCAGTACTTC. As protein: CASSYLDVDEQYF.

This chain links TRBV30 with TRBJ2-5; tentatively, D is TRBD2 (6 bases). Trimming took 1 base from V and 6 from J, leaving 15 bases between them. Germline V gene lookup returns CDR1 GTSNPN and CDR2 SVGIG (reference sequence). The length of the CDR3 is 14 residues. The CDR3 nucleotides are TGTGCCTGGAGTGCTATAGGGGACTTGCAGACCCAGTACTTC. Its protein is CAWSAIGDLQTQYF.

The J gene is TRBJ2-7, the V gene TRBV27; 9 bases fit TRBD1. CDR1 and CDR2 from the germline V gene are MNHEY and SMNVEV (reference sequence). The CDR3 length is 15 residues. J lost 2 bases, V lost 6 bases, and 8 bases had no gene match. CDR3 loop: CASRSPGQGAYEQYF. The CDR3 DNA reads TGTGCCAGCAGGTCCCCGGGACAGGGTGCCTACGAGCAGTACTTC.

This sequence joins TRBV10-3 and TRBJ2-7; TRBD1 might be the D (6 bases). This CDR3 comprises 15 residues. Germline CDR1 is ENHRY and CDR2 is SYGVKD. Trimming cost V 3 bases and J 2 bases, with 14 bases left between them. CDR3 bases: TGTGCCATCAGTGAACAGGGCAGAAAGACCTACGAGCAGTACTTC. Translated: CAISEQGRKTYEQYF.

The CDR3 protein is CASRSGQQGQPQHF. CDR3 sequence (DNA): TGTGCCAGTAGGTCGGGGCAGCAGGGGCAGCCCCAGCATTTT. The V and J genes are TRBV10-3 and TRBJ1-5, with TRBD1 as a possible D gene (6 bases). V gave up 10 bases and J gave up 7 bases, with 20 bases separating them. This CDR3 has 14 amino acids. Germline lookup yields CDR1 ENHRY and CDR2 SYGVKD.

The chain employs TRBV13 and TRBJ2-3; possibly TRBD1 for D (6 bases). Germline values: CDR1 PRHDT, CDR2 FYEKMQ (reference sequence). The V end was cut by 4 bases, the J end by 6 bases, with 23 bases between. There are 17 residues in the CDR3. The CDR3 nucleotides read TGTGCCAGCAGCTCCAAGACTCGGGACATAAGGTCGGATACGCAGTATTTT. The encoded protein is CASSSKTRDIRSDTQYF.

This clonotype was counted many times. The chain joins TRBV7-2 to TRBJ2-1; weak D call: TRBD2 (6 bases). The V end lost 4 bases, the J end lost 3 bases, and 13 bases lay between the germline ends. Germline assignment: CDR1 SGHTA and CDR2 FQGNSA. This CDR3 spans 15 amino acids. CDR3 loop: CASSSGGTHYNEQFF. The DNA for the CDR3 is TGTGCCAGCAGCTCCGGCGGGACTCACTACAATGAGCAGTTCTTC.

The rearrangement links TRBV29-1 to TRBJ2-1, with a possible D match to TRBD2 (7 bases). V gave up 3 bases and J gave up 8 bases, with 17 bases separating them. Germline-derived CDR1 and CDR2 are SQVTM and ANQGSEA. This CDR3 is built from 14 residues. CDR3 nucleotides: TGCAGCGTTGACCGGGGGGCGATTTACGATGAGCAGTTCTTC. Translation: CSVDRGAIYDEQFF.